The rows below give T cell receptor beta chains drawn from one sample of a study of tumor and adjacent non-tumor tissue in lung cancer. TCRdb re-derived calls from the multiplex PCR reads in MiXCR, one entry per CDR3 protein. The table lists 70,000 to 90,000 distinct CDR3 sequences, under 85% of them singletons. The specimen was lung tumor tissue. All receptors derive from a woman aged 50 to 60 with non-small cell lung cancer. Both conserved end residues are trimmed from each CDR3. Each record gives: V gene, J gene, CDR3 protein.

v_gene: TRBV5-1; j_gene: TRBJ1-1; CDR3aa: ASVEGGVNTEGF
v_gene: TRBV28; j_gene: TRBJ2-5; CDR3aa: ASSLGGRAQKETQY
v_gene: TRBV12-3/TRBV12-4; j_gene: TRBJ1-2; CDR3aa: VSKMDNNYGYT
v_gene: TRBV6-6; j_gene: TRBJ2-7; CDR3aa: ASSERQGTREQY
v_gene: TRBV2; j_gene: TRBJ1-6; CDR3aa: AAQTTTNSPLH
v_gene: TRBV4-2; j_gene: TRBJ1-4; CDR3aa: TSSHDTGAGGEKLF
v_gene: TRBV28; j_gene: TRBJ2-7; CDR3aa: ASSLSSVGVYEQY
v_gene: TRBV7-9; j_gene: TRBJ2-7; CDR3aa: ASSTKQGPYEQY
v_gene: TRBV6-6; j_gene: TRBJ2-7; CDR3aa: ASSPQRDRKEQY
v_gene: TRBV4-1; j_gene: TRBJ2-1; CDR3aa: ASSQLTSGGAEQF
v_gene: TRBV6-5; j_gene: TRBJ2-7; CDR3aa: VSSYEYEQY
v_gene: TRBV12-3/TRBV12-4; j_gene: TRBJ2-2; CDR3aa: ANEAGYTGELF
v_gene: TRBV29-1; j_gene: TRBJ2-3; CDR3aa: SVVDAYTDTQY
v_gene: TRBV11-2; j_gene: TRBJ1-3; CDR3aa: ASSLMLGTAGNTIY
v_gene: TRBV10-3; j_gene: TRBJ2-1; CDR3aa: VISSIAGANNERF
v_gene: TRBV29-1; j_gene: TRBJ2-5; CDR3aa: IVAGTGGLGETQY
v_gene: TRBV11-2; j_gene: TRBJ2-7; CDR3aa: TSSLVRDSYELY
v_gene: TRBV6-1; j_gene: TRBJ2-7; CDR3aa: ASSGGSWFEQY
v_gene: TRBV5-6; j_gene: TRBJ2-2; CDR3aa: ASSLDSGQGRTGELF
v_gene: TRBV20-1; j_gene: TRBJ2-2; CDR3aa: SALRRSGSNTGELF
v_gene: TRBV6-1; j_gene: TRBJ1-5; CDR3aa: ANSEQWGNQPQH
v_gene: TRBV20-1; j_gene: TRBJ2-4; CDR3aa: SASSAQGGWNIQY
v_gene: TRBV5-4; j_gene: TRBJ2-2; CDR3aa: GGRPGHTGELF
v_gene: TRBV6-4; j_gene: TRBJ2-2; CDR3aa: ASSPMGGAVGQLL